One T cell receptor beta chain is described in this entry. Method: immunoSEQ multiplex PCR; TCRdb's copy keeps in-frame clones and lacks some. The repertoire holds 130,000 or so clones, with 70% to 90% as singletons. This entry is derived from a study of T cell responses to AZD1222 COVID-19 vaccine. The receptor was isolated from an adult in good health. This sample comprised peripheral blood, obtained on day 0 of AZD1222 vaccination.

The CDR3 here is CASSLSSGGPYEQYF. In DNA form, the CDR3 reads TGTGCCAGCAGCCTCTCTAGCGGGGGGCCCTACGAGCAGTACTTC. V and J are TRBV9 and TRBJ2-7, with 11 nucleotides matching TRBD2. CDR3 length: 15 amino acids. V trimming: 4 bases; J trimming: 2 bases; junction bases outside the gene matches: 5. Germline V gene lookup returns CDR1 SGDLS and CDR2 YYNGEE.